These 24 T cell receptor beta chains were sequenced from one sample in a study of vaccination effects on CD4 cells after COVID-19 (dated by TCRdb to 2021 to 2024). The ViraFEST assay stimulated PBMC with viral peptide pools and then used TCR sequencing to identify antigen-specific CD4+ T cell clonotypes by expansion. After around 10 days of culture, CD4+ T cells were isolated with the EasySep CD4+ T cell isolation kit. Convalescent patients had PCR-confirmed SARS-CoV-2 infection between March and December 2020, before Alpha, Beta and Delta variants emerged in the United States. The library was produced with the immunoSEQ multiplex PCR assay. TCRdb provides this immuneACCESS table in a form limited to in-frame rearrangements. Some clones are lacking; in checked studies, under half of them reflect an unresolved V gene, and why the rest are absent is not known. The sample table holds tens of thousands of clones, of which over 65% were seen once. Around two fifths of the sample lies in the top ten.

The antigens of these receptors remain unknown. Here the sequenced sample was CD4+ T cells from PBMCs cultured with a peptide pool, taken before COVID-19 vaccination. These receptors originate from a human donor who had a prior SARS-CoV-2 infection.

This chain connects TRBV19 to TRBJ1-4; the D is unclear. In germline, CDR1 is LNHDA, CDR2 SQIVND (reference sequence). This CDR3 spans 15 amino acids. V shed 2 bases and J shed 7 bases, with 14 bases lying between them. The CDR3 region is CASSITPRKGEKLFF. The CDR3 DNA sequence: TGTGCCAGTAGTATAACCCCGAGGAAGGGTGAAAAACTGTTTTTT.

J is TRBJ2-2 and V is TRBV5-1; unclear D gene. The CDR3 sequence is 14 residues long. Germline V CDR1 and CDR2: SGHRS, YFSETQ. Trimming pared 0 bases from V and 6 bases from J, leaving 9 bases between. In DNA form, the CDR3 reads TGCGCCAGCAGCTTGGAAGGCAACCCCGGGGAGCTGTTTTTT. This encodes CASSLEGNPGELFF.

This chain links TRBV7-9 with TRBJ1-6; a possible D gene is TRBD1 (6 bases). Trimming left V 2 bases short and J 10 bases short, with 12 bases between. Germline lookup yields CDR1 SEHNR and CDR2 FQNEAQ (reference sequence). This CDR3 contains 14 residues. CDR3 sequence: CASSLSGDYSPLHF. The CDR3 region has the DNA TGTGCCAGCAGCTTATCAGGGGATTACTCACCCCTCCACTTT.

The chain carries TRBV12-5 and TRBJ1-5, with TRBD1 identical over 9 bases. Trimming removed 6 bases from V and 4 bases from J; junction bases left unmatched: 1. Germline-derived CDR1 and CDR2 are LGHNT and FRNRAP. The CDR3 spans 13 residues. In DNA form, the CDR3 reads TGTGCTAGTGGGACAGGGGGTAATCAGCCCCAGCATTTT. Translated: CASGTGGNQPQHF.

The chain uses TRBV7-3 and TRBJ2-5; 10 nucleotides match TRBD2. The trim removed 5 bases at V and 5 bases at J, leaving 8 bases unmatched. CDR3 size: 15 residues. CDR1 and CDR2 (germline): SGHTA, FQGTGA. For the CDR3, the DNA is TGTGCCAGCAGCCGAGGAGCGGGAGGGCCGGAGACCCAGTACTTC. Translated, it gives CASSRGAGGPETQYF. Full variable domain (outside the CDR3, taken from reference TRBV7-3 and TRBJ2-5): GAGVSQTPSNKVTEKGKYVELRCDPISGHTALYWYRQSLGQGPEFLIYFQGTGAADDSGLPNDRFFAVRPEGSVSTLKIQRTERGDSAVYLCASSRGAGGPETQYFGPGTRLLVL.

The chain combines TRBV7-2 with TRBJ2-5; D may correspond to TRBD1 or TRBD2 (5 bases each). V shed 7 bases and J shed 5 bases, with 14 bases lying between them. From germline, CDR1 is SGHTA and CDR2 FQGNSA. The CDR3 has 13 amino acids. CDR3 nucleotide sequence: TGTGCCAGCAAGGGGTCTTGGAGGGAGACCCAGTACTTC. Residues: CASKGSWRETQYF.

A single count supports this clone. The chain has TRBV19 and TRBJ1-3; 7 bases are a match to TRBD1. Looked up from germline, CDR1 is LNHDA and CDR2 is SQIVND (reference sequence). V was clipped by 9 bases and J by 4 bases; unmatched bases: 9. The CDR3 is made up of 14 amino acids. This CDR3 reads CASLAQGEGNTIYF. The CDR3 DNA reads TGTGCCAGCCTTGCGCAGGGGGAGGGAAACACCATATATTTT.

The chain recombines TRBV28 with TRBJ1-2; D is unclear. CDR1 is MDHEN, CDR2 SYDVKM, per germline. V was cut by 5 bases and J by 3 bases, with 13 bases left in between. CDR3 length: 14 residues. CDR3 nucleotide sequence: TGTGCCAGCAGTCAAACCCCAGATTACTATGGCTACACCTTC. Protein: CASSQTPDYYGYTF.

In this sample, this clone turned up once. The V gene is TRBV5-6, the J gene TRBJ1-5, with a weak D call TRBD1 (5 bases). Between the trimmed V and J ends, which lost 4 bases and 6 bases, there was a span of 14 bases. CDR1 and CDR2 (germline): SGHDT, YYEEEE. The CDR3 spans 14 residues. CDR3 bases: TGTGCCAGCAGCCGGGGCGGGGAAGGTCAGCCCCAGCATTTT. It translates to CASSRGGEGQPQHF.

CDR3 sequence reads: CASSLQGLGNTIYF. CDR3 in DNA: TGTGCCAGTAGTCTACAGGGGCTTGGGAACACCATATATTTT. The J gene is TRBJ1-3, the V gene TRBV19; 7 bases fit TRBD1. V shed 5 bases and J 7 bases; nucleotides not matched to a gene: 8. The V gene's germline CDR1 is LNHDA and CDR2 SQIVND (reference sequence). This CDR3 is built from 14 residues.

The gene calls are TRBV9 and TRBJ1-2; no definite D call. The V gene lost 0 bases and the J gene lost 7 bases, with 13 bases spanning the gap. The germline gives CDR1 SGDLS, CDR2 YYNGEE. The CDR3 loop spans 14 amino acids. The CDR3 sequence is CASSVDPLLGGYTF. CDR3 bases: TGTGCCAGCAGCGTAGATCCACTTTTAGGTGGCTACACCTTC.

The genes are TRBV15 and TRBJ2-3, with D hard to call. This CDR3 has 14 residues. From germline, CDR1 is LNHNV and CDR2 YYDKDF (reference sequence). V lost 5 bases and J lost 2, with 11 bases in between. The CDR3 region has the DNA TGTGCCACCAGCTTTGGCTCCCCCACAGATACGCAGTATTTT. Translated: CATSFGSPTDTQYF.

The CDR3 protein is CSARVPEAFF. The DNA of the CDR3 is TGCAGTGCTAGAGTCCCTGAAGCTTTCTTT. V is TRBV20-1 and J is TRBJ1-1; D is unresolved. V dropped 1 base and J dropped 6 bases, with 3 bases sitting between them. CDR3 length: 10 residues. From germline, CDR1 is DFQATT and CDR2 SNEGSKA (reference sequence).

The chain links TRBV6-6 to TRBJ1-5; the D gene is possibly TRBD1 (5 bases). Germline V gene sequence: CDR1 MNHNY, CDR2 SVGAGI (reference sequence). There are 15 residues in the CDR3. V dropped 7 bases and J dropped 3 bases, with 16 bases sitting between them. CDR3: CASTEPDSVNQPQHF. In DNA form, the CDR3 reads TGTGCCAGCACCGAACCCGACAGTGTCAATCAGCCCCAGCATTTT.

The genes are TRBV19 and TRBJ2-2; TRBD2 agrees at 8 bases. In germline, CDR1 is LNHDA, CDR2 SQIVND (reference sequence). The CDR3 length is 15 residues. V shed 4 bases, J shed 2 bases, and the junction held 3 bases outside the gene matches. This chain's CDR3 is CASSRVAGNTGELFF. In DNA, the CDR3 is TGTGCCAGTAGTAGGGTAGCGGGAAACACCGGGGAGCTGTTTTTT.

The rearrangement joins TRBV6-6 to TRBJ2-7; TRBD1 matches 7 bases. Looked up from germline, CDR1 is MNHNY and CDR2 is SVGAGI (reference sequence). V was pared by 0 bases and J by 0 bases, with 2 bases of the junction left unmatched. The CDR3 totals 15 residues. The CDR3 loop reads CASSYSGTVSYEQYF. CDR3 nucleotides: TGTGCCAGCAGTTACTCCGGGACAGTCTCCTACGAGCAGTACTTC.

In nucleotides, the CDR3 is TGTGCCAGTAGTCAAGGGGTCCTAAAGCCCTCCAATGAGCAGTTCTTC. It specifies CASSQGVLKPSNEQFF. V gene TRBV19 combines with J gene TRBJ2-1, with a possible D match to TRBD1 (5 bases). This CDR3 has 16 amino acids. Germline V gene sequence: CDR1 LNHDA, CDR2 SQIVND (reference sequence). The V and J ends lost 5 bases and 6 bases respectively, with 20 bases between them.

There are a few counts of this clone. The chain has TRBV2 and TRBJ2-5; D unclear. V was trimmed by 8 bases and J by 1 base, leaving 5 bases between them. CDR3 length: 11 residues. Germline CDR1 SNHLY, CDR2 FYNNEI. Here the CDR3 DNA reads TGTGCCAGCGGGATCCAAGAGACCCAGTACTTC. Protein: CASGIQETQYF. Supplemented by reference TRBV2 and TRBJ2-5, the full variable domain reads EPEVTQTPSHQVTQMGQEVILRCVPISNHLYFYWYRQILGQKVEFLVSFYNNEISEKSEIFDDQFSVERPDGSNFTLKIRSTKLEDSAMYFCASGIQETQYFGPGTRLLVL.

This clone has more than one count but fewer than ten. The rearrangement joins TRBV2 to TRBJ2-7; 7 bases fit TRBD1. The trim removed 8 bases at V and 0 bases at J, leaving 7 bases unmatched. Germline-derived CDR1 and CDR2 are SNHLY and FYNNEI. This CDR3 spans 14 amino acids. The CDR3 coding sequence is TGTGCCAGCGGGAGACAGGGTCCCTCCTACGAGCAGTACTTC. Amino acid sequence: CASGRQGPSYEQYF.

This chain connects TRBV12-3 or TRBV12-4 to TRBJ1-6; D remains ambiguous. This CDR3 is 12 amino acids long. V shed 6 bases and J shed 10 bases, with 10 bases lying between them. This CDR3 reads CASSRPLSPLHF. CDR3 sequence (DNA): TGTGCCAGCAGCCGACCTTTATCACCCCTCCACTTT.

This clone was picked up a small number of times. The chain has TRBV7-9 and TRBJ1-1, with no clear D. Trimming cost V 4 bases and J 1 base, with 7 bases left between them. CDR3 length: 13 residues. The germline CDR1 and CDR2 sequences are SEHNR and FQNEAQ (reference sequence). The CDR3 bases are TGTGCCAGCAGCTCCCCACCGAACACTGAAGCTTTCTTT. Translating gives CASSSPPNTEAFF.

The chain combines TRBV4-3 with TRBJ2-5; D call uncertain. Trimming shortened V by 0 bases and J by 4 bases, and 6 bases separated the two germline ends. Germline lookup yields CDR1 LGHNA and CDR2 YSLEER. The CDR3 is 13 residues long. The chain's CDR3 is CASSQDFGETQYF. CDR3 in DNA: TGCGCCAGCAGCCAAGATTTCGGAGAGACCCAGTACTTC.

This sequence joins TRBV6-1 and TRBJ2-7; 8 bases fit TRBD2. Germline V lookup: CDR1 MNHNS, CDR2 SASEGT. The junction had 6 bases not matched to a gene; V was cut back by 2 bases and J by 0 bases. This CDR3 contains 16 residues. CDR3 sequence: CASSESGGFISYEQYF. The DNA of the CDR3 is TGTGCCAGCAGTGAATCGGGGGGGTTTATCTCCTACGAGCAGTACTTC.

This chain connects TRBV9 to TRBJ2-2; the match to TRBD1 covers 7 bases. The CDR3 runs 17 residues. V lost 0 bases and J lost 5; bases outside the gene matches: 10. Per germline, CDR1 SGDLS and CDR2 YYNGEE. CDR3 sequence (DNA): TGTGCCAGCAGCGTAGAAGGCTCGGGCAGGGGGACCGGGGAGCTGTTTTTT. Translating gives CASSVEGSGRGTGELFF.